What follows are 12 T cell receptor beta chains derived from one specimen sequenced in a study of blood T cell repertoires in COVID-19. The assay was immunoSEQ multiplex PCR, and TCRdb's table has in-frame clones only and misses some. The data hold about 140,000 clones, with about 84% observed a single time. Sequencing was carried out using peripheral blood. The receptor set was obtained from a human donor in a cohort sampled during active COVID-19.

The chain has TRBV27 and TRBJ1-5; 9 nucleotides match TRBD1. The CDR3 consists of 16 residues. V dropped 2 bases and J dropped 3; count of bases not matched to a gene: 5. CDR1 is MNHEY and CDR2 is SMNVEV in the germline V gene (reference sequence). CDR3 region: CASSLTGTGLNQPQHF. The CDR3 region has the DNA TGTGCCAGCAGTTTAACCGGGACAGGGCTCAATCAGCCCCAGCATTTT.

The J gene is TRBJ2-7, the V gene TRBV19; 8 bases map to TRBD2. After removal of 1 base from V and 3 bases from J, the junction contained 2 bases not matched to a gene. There are 14 residues in the CDR3. The germline CDR1 and CDR2 sequences are LNHDA and SQIVND (reference sequence). This CDR3 reads CASSIGLAGYEQYF. As DNA, the CDR3 is TGTGCCAGTAGTATAGGTCTAGCGGGCTACGAGCAGTACTTC.

The chain links TRBV5-1 to TRBJ2-7; TRBD1 is a possible D gene (6 bases). The CDR3 consists of 16 residues. V was shortened by 0 bases and J by 6 bases, with 19 bases between the two germline ends. CDR1 is SGHRS, CDR2 YFSETQ, per germline. CDR3 region: CASSLAGTIVDSEQYF. As DNA, the CDR3 is TGCGCCAGCAGCTTGGCTGGGACAATTGTTGACTCCGAGCAGTACTTC.

This chain uses TRBV5-5 with TRBJ1-5; the D gene is possibly TRBD1 (6 bases). CDR1 is SGHKS and CDR2 is YYEKEE in the germline V gene (reference sequence). The length of the CDR3 is 15 residues. Trimming removed 1 base at V and 1 base at J, with 9 bases between. The CDR3 region is CASSLRGASNQPQHF. The CDR3 nucleotides are TGTGCCAGCAGCTTGCGGGGGGCGAGCAATCAGCCCCAGCATTTT.

The J gene is TRBJ1-4, the V gene TRBV2, with D possibly matching TRBD1 (5 bases). The CDR3 contains 14 residues. V lost 7 bases and J 4 bases, leaving 13 bases between the germline ends. Looked up from germline, CDR1 is SNHLY and CDR2 is FYNNEI. The CDR3 reads CASKQGLNNEKLFF. The CDR3 DNA reads TGTGCCAGCAAGCAGGGACTTAATAATGAAAAACTGTTTTTT. The whole variable domain, filled in from reference TRBV2 and TRBJ1-4, reads EPEVTQTPSHQVTQMGQEVILRCVPISNHLYFYWYRQILGQKVEFLVSFYNNEISEKSEIFDDQFSVERPDGSNFTLKIRSTKLEDSAMYFCASKQGLNNEKLFFGSGTQLSVL.

The chain combines TRBV5-6 with TRBJ2-2; maybe TRBD1 (6 bases). CDR1 and CDR2 from the germline V gene are SGHDT and YYEEEE. V lost 4 bases, J lost 7 bases, and 14 bases lay in between. This CDR3 has 14 amino acids. The CDR3 protein is CASSPTGRNGELFF. CDR3 DNA sequence: TGTGCCAGCAGCCCAACAGGGCGGAACGGGGAGCTGTTTTTT. Full variable domain (missing parts from reference TRBV5-6 and TRBJ2-2): DAGVTQSPTHLIKTRGQQVTLRCSPKSGHDTVSWYQQALGQGPQFIFQYYEEEERQRGNFPDRFSGHQFPNYSSELNVNALLLGDSALYLCASSPTGRNGELFFGEGSRLTVL.

The chain carries TRBV25-1 and TRBJ2-3, with 7 bases aligning to TRBD1. CDR3 length: 14 amino acids. The germline gives CDR1 MGHDK, CDR2 SYGVNS. V shed 4 bases and J 2 bases; nucleotides not matched to a gene: 3. The CDR3: CASSVQGDTDTQYF. The CDR3 coding sequence is TGTGCCAGCAGTGTCCAGGGGGACACAGATACGCAGTATTTT.

The chain is built from TRBV5-1 and TRBJ2-1, with 13 bases lining up with TRBD2. Germline V gene sequence: CDR1 SGHRS, CDR2 YFSETQ. The CDR3 is 16 amino acids. Trimming at V came to 1 base and at J to 9 bases, leaving 7 bases not matched to a gene. The CDR3 loop reads CASSLSTSGGAIEQFF. The CDR3 nucleotides read TGCGCCAGCAGCTTGTCCACTAGCGGGGGGGCCATTGAGCAGTTCTTC.

This chain uses TRBV21-1 with TRBJ2-7; TRBD1, as called in the table, went unchecked against the DNA. TRBV21-1 is marked as a pseudogene. The CDR3 has 13 residues. The CDR3 DNA sequence: TGTGCCAGCAGACCGACAGGGGCCTACGAGCAGTACTTC. This codes for CASRPTGAYEQYF.

This clone has more than one count but fewer than ten. The chain links TRBV28 to TRBJ1-4, with a weak D call TRBD1 (6 bases). From germline, CDR1 is MDHEN and CDR2 SYDVKM. V was pared by 6 bases and J by 8 bases, with 13 bases between. The CDR3 contains 13 residues. In DNA, the CDR3 is TGTGCCAGCAGGAGACAGGTAGAAGAAAAACTGTTTTTT. Its translation is CASRRQVEEKLFF.

The chain joins TRBV7-2 to TRBJ2-2, with 10 bases aligning to TRBD1. This CDR3 spans 13 amino acids. V was clipped by 5 bases and J by 9 bases; unmatched bases: 3. Per the germline V gene, CDR1 is SGHTA and CDR2 is FQGNSA. DNA for the CDR3: TGTGCCAGCAGCAGGGACAGGGGCTGGGAGCTGTTTTTT. It encodes CASSRDRGWELFF.

The chain couples TRBV28 to TRBJ2-3; tentatively, D is TRBD2 (6 bases). V was shortened by 7 bases and J by 1 base, with 12 bases between the two germline ends. The CDR3 contains 14 residues. Germline V lookup: CDR1 MDHEN, CDR2 SYDVKM. CDR3 region: CASTTSFRTDTQYF. The CDR3, as DNA: TGTGCCAGCACCACTAGCTTCCGCACAGATACGCAGTATTTT.